These 10 T cell receptor beta chains originate from one sample sequenced in a study of T cell repertoires in cytomegalovirus infection. TCRdb processed the reads anew with MiXCR; each CDR3 protein has one entry. The sample consists of about 340,000 distinct CDR3 sequences, about 28% of them appearing once. Antigens for these TCRs are unknown. Sequences were derived from cultured PBMCs, sampled from culture after CMV antigen stimulation. These TCRs come from a human donor in good health (CMV status not recorded). Some clones in this sample may be carry-over from other donors' samples.

The chain has TRBV4-2 and TRBJ1-4; D is unclear. With 3 bases removed from V and 7 bases from J, the gap between germline ends came to 12 bases. The CDR3 loop spans 14 amino acids. The germline V gene encodes CDR1 LGHNA and CDR2 YNFKEQ. This chain's CDR3 is CASSQTRLGEKLFF. CDR3 nucleotide sequence: TGTGCCAGCAGCCAGACCCGGTTAGGTGAAAAACTGTTTTTT.

This clonotype has only a few counts. J is TRBJ1-5 and V is TRBV7-6, with D possibly TRBD1 on 6 matching bases. Trimming took off 3 bases at V and 4 bases at J, with 16 bases between the two ends. This CDR3 contains 16 residues. From germline, CDR1 is SGHVS and CDR2 FNYEAQ. In DNA, the CDR3 is TGTGCCAGCAGCTTTGGGGACAATTGGGGAAATCAGCCCCAGCATTTT. The encoded protein is CASSFGDNWGNQPQHF.

This chain uses TRBV6-6 with TRBJ1-2; possibly TRBD1 for D (5 bases). Germline CDR1 and CDR2: MNHNY and SVGAGI (reference sequence). Trimming pared 8 bases from V and 8 bases from J, leaving 24 bases between. The CDR3 runs 15 residues. The CDR3 sequence: CASSSSGGRRNGYTF. The CDR3 DNA sequence: TGTGCCAGCTCCTCGTCCGGGGGTAGAAGAAACGGCTACACCTTC.

This clonotype was counted only a few times. Sequence at one end of the junction differs from germline and may be a read error. The V gene is TRBV29-1, the J gene TRBJ2-2; D is unclear. Germline CDR1 and CDR2: SQVTM and ANQGSEA. The length of the CDR3 is 13 residues. The CDR3 region is CSAERGETGELFF. CDR3 coding DNA: TGCAGCGCTGAAAGAGGAGAAACCGGGGAGCTGTTTTTT.

The V and J genes are TRBV28 and TRBJ1-2; D unresolved. Trimming took off 8 bases at V and 3 bases at J, with 13 bases between the two ends. CDR3 length: 13 amino acids. Germline lookup yields CDR1 MDHEN and CDR2 SYDVKM. CDR3 residues: CASCYPGYYGYTF. The CDR3 DNA is TGTGCCAGCTGCTACCCAGGTTACTATGGCTACACCTTC.

This rearrangement joins TRBV20-1 to TRBJ2-5; the match to TRBD2 covers 9 bases. With V trimmed by 6 bases and J by 2 bases, 10 bases remained unmatched. Germline assignment: CDR1 DFQATT and CDR2 SNEGSKA (reference sequence). This CDR3 contains 15 residues. The CDR3 bases are TGCAGTGCAAGTACCGGGACTAGCACTCAAGAGACCCAGTACTTC. Residues: CSASTGTSTQETQYF.

This clonotype was counted a few times. The chain recombines TRBV6-6 with TRBJ1-5; D is uncertain. The ends were cut back, 0 bases at V and 5 bases at J, with 5 bases in the middle. CDR1 and CDR2 (germline): MNHNY, SVGAGI (reference sequence). The CDR3 is made up of 13 amino acids. The CDR3 region is CASSYSPDQPQHF. In nucleotides, the CDR3 is TGTGCCAGCAGTTACTCGCCCGATCAGCCCCAGCATTTT.

A few counts support this clonotype. Here the CDR3 reads CASSPGSGTDTQYF. CDR3 DNA: TGTGCCAGCAGCCCCGGATCGGGCACAGATACGCAGTATTTT. The genes are TRBV7-9 and TRBJ2-3, with no clear D. This CDR3 has 14 residues. V shed 5 bases and J shed 1 base, with 10 bases lying between them. Germline CDR1 reads SEHNR; CDR2 reads FQNEAQ (reference sequence).

The chain has TRBV28 and TRBJ2-7; D is ambiguous. Trimming left V 4 bases short and J 3 bases short, with 16 bases between. The germline CDR1 and CDR2 sequences are MDHEN and SYDVKM. The CDR3 is 15 amino acids. CDR3 nucleotides: TGTGCCAGCAGTTCCCGAGGAACAGCTAACTACGAGCAGTACTTC. It specifies CASSSRGTANYEQYF.

The chain has TRBV20-1 and TRBJ2-5; 7 nucleotides match TRBD1. This CDR3 spans 15 amino acids. Germline CDR1 is DFQATT and CDR2 is SNEGSKA (reference sequence). J was trimmed by 2 bases and V by 6 bases; bases with no gene match: 12. The CDR3 nucleotides are TGCAGTGCCCTAGACAGGGTAAAGGCACAAGAGACCCAGTACTTC. Translation gives CSALDRVKAQETQYF.